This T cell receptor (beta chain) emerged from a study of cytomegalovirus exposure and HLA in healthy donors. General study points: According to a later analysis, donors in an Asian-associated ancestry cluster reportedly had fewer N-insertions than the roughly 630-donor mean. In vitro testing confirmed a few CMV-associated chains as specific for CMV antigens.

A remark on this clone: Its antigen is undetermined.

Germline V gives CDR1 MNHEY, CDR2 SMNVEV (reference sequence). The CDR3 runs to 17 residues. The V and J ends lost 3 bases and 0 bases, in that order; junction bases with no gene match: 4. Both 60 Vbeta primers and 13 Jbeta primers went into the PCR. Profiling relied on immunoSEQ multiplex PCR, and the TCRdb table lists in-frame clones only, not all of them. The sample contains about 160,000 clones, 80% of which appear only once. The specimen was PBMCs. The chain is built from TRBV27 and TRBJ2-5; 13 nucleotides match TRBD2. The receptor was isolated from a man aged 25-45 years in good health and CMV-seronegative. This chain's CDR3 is CASSLVGTSGDQETQYF. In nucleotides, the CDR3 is TGTGCCAGCAGTTTGGTAGGGACTAGCGGGGACCAAGAGACCCAGTACTTC.